The present entry profiles one T cell receptor (beta chain) with its context. The CDR3 is made up of 16 amino acids. V shed 1 base and J 4 bases; nucleotides not matched to a gene: 9. The germline gives CDR1 LGHDT, CDR2 YNNKEL (reference sequence). This record comes from a study of blood T cell repertoires in COVID-19. Study-wide context: Sources were T cells, B-cell-depleted T cells, or PBMCs; the material itself was cDNA or gDNA.

Method: immunoSEQ multiplex PCR; TCRdb's copy keeps in-frame clones and lacks some. Found here are 88,000 or so clones, approximately 86% of them singletons; the top ten hold less than 9.5%. Sequenced: peripheral blood. The rearrangement links TRBV3-1 (or the pseudogene TRBV3-2) to TRBJ1-2; 7 positions agree with TRBD1. The receptor was derived from a man between 60 and 75 years old with acute or convalescent COVID-19. The CDR3 sequence: CASSQGSTGAPYGYTF. In nucleotides, the CDR3 is TGTGCCAGCAGCCAAGGTTCTACAGGGGCCCCCTATGGCTACACCTTC.